This T cell receptor (beta chain) came from a study of cytomegalovirus exposure and HLA in healthy donors. About this clone itself: Its antigen remains unknown.

Trimming took off 3 bases at V and 5 bases at J, with 13 bases between the two ends. Looked up from germline, CDR1 is SSHAT and CDR2 is FNYEAQ (reference sequence). CDR3 length equals 14 residues. Whole-study findings and limits: Highly shared variants forming one cluster were likely a sequencing artifact. Using a false discovery rate of 0.05, a later analysis showed that about 16,000 TCR beta sequences were associated with HLA alleles. In a later analysis, productive TCRs from donors in an Asian-associated ancestry cluster reportedly carried fewer N-insertions than the cohort mean. The later analysis indicated that the majority of CMV-associated TCR beta chains appeared HLA-restricted.

PCR used 60 Vbeta primers and 13 Jbeta primers. TCRdb keeps only in-frame clones here, not all; method: immunoSEQ multiplex PCR. This sample has around 190,000 clones; around 77% occur once, and the top ten carry about 2.8%. V gene TRBV7-7 combines with J gene TRBJ2-5; no definite D call. The receptor was derived from a woman in her twenties or thirties in good health and CMV-seronegative. The source material was PBMCs. The CDR3 loop reads CASSFDARMETQYF. The DNA for the CDR3 is TGTGCCAGCAGCTTTGATGCTAGAATGGAGACCCAGTACTTC.